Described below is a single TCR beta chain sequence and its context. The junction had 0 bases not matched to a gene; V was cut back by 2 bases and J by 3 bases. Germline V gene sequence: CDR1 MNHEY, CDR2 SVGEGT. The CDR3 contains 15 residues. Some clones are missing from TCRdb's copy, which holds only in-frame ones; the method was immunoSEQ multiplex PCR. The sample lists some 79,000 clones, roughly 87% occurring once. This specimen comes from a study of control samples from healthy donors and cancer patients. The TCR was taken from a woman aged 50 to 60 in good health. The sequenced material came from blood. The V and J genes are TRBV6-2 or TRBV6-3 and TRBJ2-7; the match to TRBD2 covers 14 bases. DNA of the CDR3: TGTGCCAGCAGTTACGGGACTAGCGGGGGCTACGAGCAGTACTTC. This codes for CASSYGTSGGYEQYF.